These T cell receptor beta chains were read from a single sample in a study of cytomegalovirus exposure and HLA in healthy donors. The table came from immunoSEQ multiplex PCR; TCRdb's copy has only in-frame clones and leaves some out. The sample has about 200,000 clones; over 75% are singletons. The sequencing input was PBMCs. The source of these receptors is a woman between 50 and 59 years old in good health and CMV-seronegative. Each CDR3 is given with its conserved first and last residue. Each record gives: D gene, clone size, V gene, J gene, CDR3 protein, CDR3 DNA. The D gene is left open where the match is weak. The size field is filled for only some rows; it gives once, few, many or a size class.

d_gene: TRBD1
abundance: -
v_gene: TRBV7-6
j_gene: TRBJ2-7
CDR3aa: CASSSLPGTGYEQYF
CDR3nt: TGTGCCAGCAGCTCTCTCCCCGGGACAGGCTACGAGCAGTACTTC

d_gene: TRBD1
abundance: -
v_gene: TRBV7-3
j_gene: TRBJ2-1
CDR3aa: CASSPDRESQFF
CDR3nt: TGTGCCAGCAGCCCGGACAGGGAGTCACAGTTCTTC

d_gene: -
abundance: -
v_gene: TRBV14
j_gene: TRBJ1-1
CDR3aa: CASSTGGNTEAFF
CDR3nt: TGTGCCAGCAGTACCGGGGGGAACACTGAAGCTTTCTTT

d_gene: TRBD2
abundance: -
v_gene: TRBV6-6
j_gene: TRBJ2-1
CDR3aa: CASSLSGRAWDEQFF
CDR3nt: TGTGCCAGCAGTCTTAGCGGGAGGGCTTGGGATGAGCAGTTCTTC

d_gene: -
abundance: few
v_gene: TRBV19
j_gene: TRBJ1-5
CDR3aa: CASSSYREPQHF
CDR3nt: TGTGCCAGTAGTTCGTACAGGGAGCCCCAGCATTTT

d_gene: -
abundance: -
v_gene: TRBV19
j_gene: TRBJ1-4
CDR3aa: CASSTNDRSLTNEKLFF
CDR3nt: TGTGCCAGTAGTACGAACGACAGATCCCTTACCAATGAAAAACTGTTTTTT

d_gene: TRBD1
abundance: -
v_gene: TRBV30
j_gene: TRBJ1-2
CDR3aa: CAWSGPGTGGASGYTF
CDR3nt: TGTGCCTGGAGTGGCCCCGGGACAGGGGGCGCGAGCGGCTACACCTTC

d_gene: TRBD1
abundance: -
v_gene: TRBV18
j_gene: TRBJ1-5
CDR3aa: CASSPGQANQPQHF
CDR3nt: TGTGCCAGCTCACCAGGACAGGCCAATCAGCCCCAGCATTTT

d_gene: -
abundance: -
v_gene: TRBV5-8
j_gene: TRBJ1-1
CDR3aa: CASSLAPQGMRNTEAFF
CDR3nt: TGTGCCAGCAGCTTGGCCCCGCAGGGGATGAGGAACACTGAAGCTTTCTTT

d_gene: -
abundance: once
v_gene: TRBV28
j_gene: TRBJ2-7
CDR3aa: CASSSISYEQYF
CDR3nt: TGTGCCAGCAGTTCCATCTCCTACGAGCAGTACTTC

d_gene: TRBD2
abundance: -
v_gene: TRBV5-1
j_gene: TRBJ2-1
CDR3aa: CASELAGVNEQFF
CDR3nt: TGCGCCAGCGAACTAGCGGGAGTTAATGAGCAGTTCTTC

d_gene: -
abundance: -
v_gene: TRBV27
j_gene: TRBJ1-4
CDR3aa: CASSLKAGSTNEKLFF
CDR3nt: TGTGCCAGCAGTTTGAAAGCCGGGTCAACTAATGAAAAACTGTTTTTT

d_gene: -
abundance: once
v_gene: TRBV11-2
j_gene: TRBJ1-1
CDR3aa: CASSLGGLMQGNTEAFF
CDR3nt: TGTGCCAGCAGCTTAGGGGGTCTGATGCAGGGAAACACTGAAGCTTTCTTT

d_gene: TRBD2
abundance: -
v_gene: TRBV28
j_gene: TRBJ2-6
CDR3aa: CASNSGTSFSGANVLTF
CDR3nt: TGTGCCAGCAACTCCGGGACTAGCTTCTCTGGGGCCAACGTCCTGACTTTC

d_gene: -
abundance: -
v_gene: TRBV7-9
j_gene: TRBJ2-5
CDR3aa: CASSLGRSETQYF
CDR3nt: TGTGCCAGCAGCTTAGGCAGGTCGGAGACCCAGTACTTC

d_gene: TRBD1
abundance: -
v_gene: TRBV5-5
j_gene: TRBJ2-5
CDR3aa: CASSWTRSGGSGETQYF
CDR3nt: TGTGCCAGCAGCTGGACGAGGTCAGGGGGTAGTGGAGAGACCCAGTACTTC

d_gene: TRBD1
abundance: -
v_gene: TRBV4-1
j_gene: TRBJ1-1
CDR3aa: CASSQVGTGGDEAFF
CDR3nt: TGCGCCAGCAGCCAAGTGGGGACAGGGGGCGATGAAGCTTTCTTT

d_gene: -
abundance: few
v_gene: TRBV18
j_gene: TRBJ2-1
CDR3aa: CASSQHARGNEQFF
CDR3nt: TGTGCCAGCTCACAGCACGCTCGGGGTAATGAGCAGTTCTTC